A selection of T cell receptor beta chains follows, all from one sample in a study of blood T cell repertoires in COVID-19. Profiling relied on immunoSEQ multiplex PCR, and the TCRdb table lists in-frame clones only, not all of them. The table records over 250,000 clones, roughly 88% of them present only once. The sample comprised peripheral blood. The receptors derive from a woman aged 70 to 79 with acute or convalescent COVID-19. Both conserved end residues are part of each CDR3. The D gene is left open where the match is weak. Rows may omit the clone size; those that give it use once, few, many or a size class.

V gene	J gene	clone size	CDR3 length	D gene	CDR3 protein	CDR3 DNA
TRBV4-2	TRBJ1-3	-	14	TRBD1	CASSRTGGENTIYF	TGTGCCAGCAGCCGCACAGGGGGCGAGAACACCATATATTTT
TRBV6-6	TRBJ1-2	-	11	-	CASSWGVGYTF	TGTGCCAGCAGTTGGGGGGTTGGCTACACCTTC
TRBV10-1	TRBJ2-1	-	19	TRBD1	CASSGPGQGLDGYFGEQFF	TGCGCCAGCAGCGGACCGGGACAGGGGTTGGACGGCTATTTCGGCGAGCAGTTCTTC
TRBV19	TRBJ1-5	-	16	-	CASKRTPAGSNQPQHF	TGTGCCAGTAAAAGGACGCCGGCAGGGAGCAATCAGCCCCAGCATTTT
TRBV6-1	TRBJ1-5	-	16	-	CASSAGFLPINQPQHF	TGTGCCAGCAGTGCTGGCTTTCTCCCCATCAATCAGCCCCAGCATTTT
TRBV19	TRBJ1-1	-	13	TRBD1	CASRRDRDTEAFF	TGTGCCAGTAGAAGGGACAGGGACACTGAAGCTTTCTTT
TRBV2	TRBJ1-2	-	11	-	CASSEVSGYTF	TGTGCCAGCAGTGAAGTAAGCGGCTACACCTTC
TRBV12-3/TRBV12-4	TRBJ1-1	-	12	-	CASIGQGPEAFF	TGTGCCAGCATTGGACAAGGCCCTGAAGCTTTCTTT
TRBV6-5	TRBJ1-2	-	13	-	CASRWTRTYGYTF	TGTGCCAGCAGGTGGACTCGGACCTATGGCTACACCTTC
TRBV6-5	TRBJ1-1	-	15	-	CASRRGVNRGTSAFF	TGTGCCAGCAGGCGGGGGGTTAACCGAGGGACCTCAGCTTTCTTT
TRBV9	TRBJ2-1	-	14	TRBD2	CASSPQLANNEQFF	TGTGCCAGCAGCCCACAACTAGCGAACAATGAGCAGTTCTTC
TRBV2	TRBJ1-1	-	15	TRBD1	CASILQGVLNTEAFF	TGTGCCAGCATCCTACAGGGGGTTCTGAACACTGAAGCTTTCTTT
TRBV11-2	TRBJ2-7	-	15	TRBD1	CASSLRTGGSYEQYF	TGTGCCAGCAGCTTACGCACAGGGGGCAGCTACGAGCAGTACTTC
TRBV11-3	TRBJ2-3	-	13	TRBD2	CASGIAGADTQYF	TGTGCCAGCGGGATAGCGGGCGCAGATACGCAGTATTTT
TRBV10-2	TRBJ1-4	-	13	-	CASKWSREEKLFF	TGCGCCAGCAAGTGGAGCAGGGAAGAAAAACTGTTTTTT
TRBV4-2	TRBJ2-3	few	16	-	CASSQGGTTITDTQYF	TGTGCCAGCAGCCAAGGCGGGACCACCATCACAGATACGCAGTATTTT
TRBV5-4	TRBJ1-6	few	17	-	CASSSAAGTLVGSPLHF	TGTGCCAGCAGCTCTGCCGCGGGTACCCTCGTGGGGTCACCCCTCCACTTT
TRBV4-1	TRBJ2-2	-	16	-	CASSHQGHLNTGELFF	TGCGCCAGCAGCCACCAGGGACACCTGAACACCGGGGAGCTGTTTTTT
TRBV19	TRBJ1-2	-	12	-	CASSIPGYGYTF	TGTGCCAGTAGTATCCCCGGCTATGGCTACACCTTC
TRBV2	TRBJ2-7	-	13	-	CASRGVGPYEQYF	TGTGCCAGCAGAGGGGTCGGACCCTACGAGCAGTACTTC
TRBV30	TRBJ1-4	-	13	-	CAWGGGRHEKLFF	TGTGCCTGGGGCGGGGGTAGGCATGAAAAACTGTTTTTT
TRBV19	TRBJ2-2	-	16	TRBD1	CASSPRTGGNTGELFF	TGTGCCAGTAGTCCGCGGACAGGGGGCAACACCGGGGAGCTGTTTTTT
TRBV14	TRBJ2-3	once	17	TRBD2	CASSLGLAGGPADTQYF	TGTGCCAGCAGCCTCGGACTAGCGGGGGGGCCTGCAGATACGCAGTATTTT
TRBV5-1	TRBJ2-1	-	12	-	CASSSTSSQQFF	TGCGCCAGCAGCTCAACATCCTCCCAGCAGTTCTTC
TRBV3-1/TRBV3-2	TRBJ2-7	-	15	TRBD1	CASSQARDRGYEQYF	TGTGCCAGCAGCCAAGCAAGGGACAGGGGCTACGAGCAGTACTTC
TRBV3-1/TRBV3-2	TRBJ2-5	-	15	TRBD2	CASSLSGGIQETQYF	TGTGCCAGCAGCCTTAGCGGGGGGATTCAAGAGACCCAGTACTTC
TRBV5-1	TRBJ2-3	-	14	-	CASSPGFSTDTQYF	TGCGCCAGCAGCCCCGGGTTCTCCACAGATACGCAGTATTTT
TRBV5-4	TRBJ2-3	-	14	-	CASSSRGGTDTQYF	TGTGCCAGCAGCTCCAGGGGAGGGACAGATACGCAGTATTTT
TRBV12-3/TRBV12-4	TRBJ1-2	-	13	-	CASSLQARGGYTF	TGTGCCAGCAGTCTACAGGCTCGGGGGGGCTACACCTTC
TRBV4-1	TRBJ2-5	few	13	-	CASSPGAWETQYF	TGCGCCAGCAGCCCCGGAGCTTGGGAGACCCAGTACTTC
TRBV7-8	TRBJ1-5	-	18	TRBD1	CASSLTRTGLFSNQPQHF	TGTGCCAGCAGCTTAACTCGGACAGGACTTTTTAGCAATCAGCCCCAGCATTTT
TRBV29-1	TRBJ2-1	-	12	-	CSAERSRNEQFF	TGCAGCGCCGAAAGGAGCCGCAATGAGCAGTTCTTC
TRBV7-9	TRBJ1-4	-	15	-	CASSPPGVGVEKLFF	TGTGCCAGCAGCCCCCCAGGGGTTGGGGTTGAAAAACTGTTTTTT
TRBV3-1/TRBV3-2	TRBJ2-2	-	17	TRBD1	CASTVTGTGRVAGELFF	TGTGCCAGCACCGTTACCGGGACAGGGAGGGTGGCCGGGGAGCTGTTTTTT
TRBV15	TRBJ1-4	-	16	-	CATSRDLGGTNEKLFF	TGTGCCACCAGCAGAGATCTGGGGGGGACTAATGAAAAACTGTTTTTT
TRBV15	TRBJ1-4	-	15	TRBD1	CATSSRTGSAEKLFF	TGTGCCACCAGCAGCAGGACAGGGTCAGCCGAAAAACTGTTTTTT
TRBV19	TRBJ2-5	-	12	-	CASSHRQETQYF	TGTGCCAGTAGTCACAGACAAGAGACCCAGTACTTC
TRBV11-2	TRBJ2-3	-	16	TRBD2	CASSTTSGGSTDTQYF	TGTGCCAGCAGCACGACTAGCGGGGGGAGCACAGATACGCAGTATTTT